This passage covers 23 T cell receptor beta chains from one sample sequenced in a study of blood T cell repertoires in COVID-19. Produced via immunoSEQ multiplex PCR; TCRdb's table is partial and in-frame only. The data contain 350,000 to 500,000 clones, around nine tenths of them singletons. The material sequenced was PBMCs or T cells enriched from blood (not recorded which). Receptor source: a woman aged 18-29 years who had been exposed to COVID-19.

The DNA of the CDR3 is TGTGCAAGTCGCTTAGGTTCTAGCGGGATGTTCGCGTTTACTTCCTACAATGAGCAGTTCTTC. This gives the protein CASRLGSSGMFAFTSYNEQFF. The chain carries TRBV12-2 and TRBJ2-1; TRBD2, the D gene given by the table, was not confirmed from the DNA. TRBV12-2 is a recognized pseudogene. The CDR3 runs 21 residues.

V gene TRBV2 combines with J gene TRBJ2-1; 11 bases align to TRBD1. The CDR3 loop spans 13 amino acids. Germline values: CDR1 SNHLY, CDR2 FYNNEI. Losses at the gene ends were 8 bases for V and 10 bases for J; bases not matched to a gene: 7. CDR3: CASRGQGAGEQFF. CDR3 DNA sequence: TGTGCCAGCCGAGGACAGGGGGCAGGCGAGCAGTTCTTC.

The chain links TRBV4-2 to TRBJ2-3; a weak D match, TRBD2 (5 bases). The CDR3 is 15 residues long. Trimming stripped 0 bases from V and 4 bases from J, with 11 bases between. CDR1 is LGHNA and CDR2 is YNFKEQ in the germline V gene. The CDR3 region is CASSQDKTIADTQYF. DNA of the CDR3: TGTGCCAGCAGCCAAGACAAGACTATCGCAGATACGCAGTATTTT.

The CDR3 DNA is TGTGCCAGCAGTGAAAGCGGACTAGCGGGAGGCGAGCAGTACTTC. It codes for CASSESGLAGGEQYF. The rearrangement links TRBV2 to TRBJ2-7; 14 nucleotides align to TRBD2. This CDR3 has 15 residues. Germline V gene data show CDR1 as SNHLY and CDR2 as FYNNEI. V trimming: 2 bases; J trimming: 6 bases; junction bases outside the gene matches: 3.

The gene calls are TRBV21-1 and TRBJ1-6. TRBV21-1 corresponds to a pseudogene. The CDR3 is 18 amino acids. CDR3 in amino acids: CASSKGRGNTSYNSPLHF. The CDR3 DNA reads as TGTGCCAGCAGCAAAGGGCGGGGAAACACCTCCTATAATTCACCCCTCCACTTT.

This chain uses TRBV7-3 with TRBJ2-2; TRBD1 aligns across 7 bases. This CDR3 has 16 amino acids. J gave up 4 bases and V 1 base, and 6 bases lay outside the gene matches. In germline, CDR1 is SGHTA, CDR2 FQGTGA. The CDR3 sequence: CASSLKQGPGTGELFF. The CDR3 coding sequence is TGTGCCAGCAGCTTAAAACAGGGGCCGGGCACCGGGGAGCTGTTTTTT.

This chain joins TRBV6-1 and TRBJ2-2, with TRBD2 matching 11 bases. The junction had 10 bases not matched to a gene; V was cut back by 1 base and J by 0 bases. CDR1 and CDR2 from the germline V gene are MNHNS and SASEGT. The CDR3 contains 20 residues. This CDR3 is CASSEGRLAGIQTNTGELFF. The CDR3 DNA reads TGTGCCAGCAGTGAAGGCCGACTAGCGGGGATACAGACGAACACCGGGGAGCTGTTTTTT.

V and J are TRBV6-6 and TRBJ2-7, with 13 bases matching TRBD2. The CDR3 is made up of 15 amino acids. With 4 bases clipped from V and 5 bases from J, the junction kept 5 bases outside the gene matches. Germline values: CDR1 MNHNY, CDR2 SVGAGI (reference sequence). The CDR3 here is CASSSTSGRVHEQYF. Here the CDR3 DNA reads TGTGCCAGCAGTTCCACTAGCGGGAGGGTCCACGAGCAGTACTTC.

V and J are TRBV18 and TRBJ2-7; 7 bases map to TRBD1. Germline values: CDR1 KGHSH, CDR2 LQKENI. The junction had 6 bases not matched to a gene; V was cut back by 5 bases and J by 5 bases. CDR3 length equals 13 residues. CDR3 protein: CASSTAQGNEQYF. In DNA, the CDR3 is TGTGCCAGCTCAACTGCACAGGGGAACGAGCAGTACTTC. Filled out from reference TRBV18 and TRBJ2-7, the complete variable domain reads NAGVMQNPRHLVRRRGQEARLRCSPMKGHSHVYWYRQLPEEGLKFMVYLQKENIIDESGMPKERFSAEFPKEGPSILRIQQVVRGDSAAYFCASSTAQGNEQYFGPGTRLTVT.

This CDR3 reads CASSISLLAGGNEQYF. CDR3 in DNA: TGTGCCAGCAGTATAAGCCTGCTAGCGGGTGGTAACGAGCAGTACTTC. V gene TRBV25-1 combines with J gene TRBJ2-7, with 8 nucleotides matching TRBD2. Germline values: CDR1 MGHDK, CDR2 SYGVNS. The V and J ends lost 5 bases and 5 bases, in that order; junction bases with no gene match: 14. This CDR3 region has 16 residues.

This clone was detected a few times. The chain is built from TRBV2 and TRBJ2-1; D is possibly TRBD2 (6 bases). This CDR3 comprises 15 residues. The V end was cut by 5 bases, the J end by 7 bases, with 18 bases between. Germline CDR1 reads SNHLY; CDR2 reads FYNNEI. CDR3 in DNA: TGTGCCAGCAGTCAGCGGAACAGTGCGGGAAATGAGCAGTTCTTC. Residues: CASSQRNSAGNEQFF.

The genes are TRBV2 and TRBJ2-1, with 8 positions matching TRBD2. The CDR3 covers 14 residues. V lost 6 bases and J lost 6; bases outside the gene matches: 7. CDR1 is SNHLY and CDR2 is FYNNEI in the germline V gene. CDR3 residues: CASSGRTSFNEQFF. The CDR3 DNA reads as TGTGCCAGCAGCGGTAGGACTAGCTTCAATGAGCAGTTCTTC.

The V and J genes are TRBV28 and TRBJ2-3; 7 bases line up with TRBD2. CDR3 length: 20 amino acids. The ends lost 4 bases at V and 0 bases at J; junction bases unmatched: 19. Germline loops: CDR1 MDHEN, CDR2 SYDVKM. The CDR3 DNA reads TGTGCCAGCAGTTCCCAGAGCCGGTGGGGGGGGGACTCTAGCACAGATACGCAGTATTTT. It specifies CASSSQSRWGGDSSTDTQYF.

The V call is TRBV27, the J call TRBJ2-5, with 12 bases aligning to TRBD1. The CDR3 is 20 amino acids. J lost 0 bases, V lost 4 bases, and 15 bases had no gene match. Per the germline V gene, CDR1 is MNHEY and CDR2 is SMNVEV (reference sequence). This chain's CDR3 is CASSSGTGGWTKPYQETQYF. CDR3 DNA sequence: TGTGCCAGCAGTTCGGGGACAGGGGGCTGGACTAAACCATACCAAGAGACCCAGTACTTC.

The chain uses TRBV4-3 and TRBJ2-7; 9 bases are shared with TRBD2. Germline V gene lookup returns CDR1 LGHNA and CDR2 YSLEER. There are 16 residues in the CDR3. Unmatched junction bases numbered 7, after V lost 2 bases and J lost 2 bases. Written as DNA, the CDR3 is TGCGCCAGCAGCCAATTATTGAGCGGGGGGCCCTACGAGCAGTACTTC. It specifies CASSQLLSGGPYEQYF.

On this clone itself: At one end, the junction sequence differs from germline, possibly due to a read error. The chain carries TRBV7-9 and TRBJ1-4; D is unresolved. This CDR3 spans 14 amino acids. From germline, CDR1 is SEHNR and CDR2 FQNEAQ (reference sequence). The CDR3 reads CASSAQSGSSFPVF. CDR3 nucleotides: TGTGCCAGCAGCGCTCAATCCGGGTCTTCCTTCCCGGTTTTT.

This chain links TRBV9 with TRBJ2-3; 9 bases fit TRBD2. This CDR3 has 15 amino acids. CDR1 and CDR2 (germline): SGDLS, YYNGEE. V dropped 0 bases and J dropped 1; count of bases not matched to a gene: 0. The CDR3 sequence: CASSVASGGTDTQYF. CDR3 nucleotide sequence: TGTGCCAGCAGCGTAGCTAGCGGGGGCACAGATACGCAGTATTTT.

V gene TRBV10-3 combines with J gene TRBJ2-7, with 11 bases fitting TRBD2. This CDR3 has 16 residues. Germline values: CDR1 ENHRY, CDR2 SYGVKD. Trimming removed 3 bases from V and 3 bases from J; junction bases left unmatched: 7. As DNA, the CDR3 is TGTGCCATCAGTGACCCACTAGCGGGGGTCTTCTACGAGCAGTACTTC. Protein: CAISDPLAGVFYEQYF.

CDR3 sequence (DNA): TGTGCCAGCAGCTTAGCGTTACAAGAGACCCAGTACTTC. This gives the protein CASSLALQETQYF. The V and J genes are TRBV11-2 and TRBJ2-5; D remains unclear. This CDR3 spans 13 amino acids. Per the germline V gene, CDR1 is SGHAT and CDR2 is FQNNGV. V lost 1 base and J 2 bases, leaving 5 bases between the germline ends.

CDR3 in amino acids: CASSPPTNSYEQYF. The CDR3 DNA is TGTGCCAGCAGCCCACCGACTAATTCCTACGAGCAGTACTTC. The rearrangement joins TRBV4-2 to TRBJ2-7; D might be TRBD2 (5 bases). CDR1 LGHNA and CDR2 YNFKEQ come from the germline V gene. There are 14 residues in the CDR3. The V gene lost 4 bases and the J gene lost 1 base, with 11 bases spanning the gap.

CDR3 sequence reads: CASSFETGYNQPQHF. In nucleotides, the CDR3 is TGCGCCAGCAGCTTTGAGACAGGTTACAATCAGCCCCAGCATTTT. This chain uses TRBV5-1 with TRBJ1-5; D may be TRBD1 (6 bases). The germline V and J ends were trimmed by 2 bases and 3 bases, with 12 bases remaining between them. CDR1 is SGHRS, CDR2 YFSETQ, per germline. CDR3 length: 15 residues.

DNA for the CDR3: TGTGCCAGCAGCTTAGCTTGGGGAGCGGGCCTGTTTTTT. Its translation: CASSLAWGAGLFF. V gene TRBV7-2 combines with J gene TRBJ1-4; D is uncertain. Germline V gene lookup returns CDR1 SGHTA and CDR2 FQGNSA. CDR3 size: 13 residues. Trimming took 0 bases from V and 14 from J, leaving 13 bases between them.

The gene calls are TRBV5-1 and TRBJ1-3; no clear D. The germline V gene encodes CDR1 SGHRS and CDR2 YFSETQ. The CDR3 extends over 14 amino acids. The V gene lost 7 bases and the J gene lost 0 bases, with 11 bases spanning the gap. The CDR3 region has the DNA TGCGCCAGCTCGGGGAGTAGCTCTGGAAACACCATATATTTT. Its protein is CASSGSSSGNTIYF.